This note documents a single TCR beta chain sequence. Using immunoSEQ multiplex PCR, the repertoire was profiled, and TCRdb retains in-frame clones only, with some absent. The table records 1,500,000 or so clones, 96% of them present only once. The entry originates in a study of shared clonotypes between healthy human individuals. For the study at large: CD4 naive cells filled three plates per donor, CD4 memory three, CD8 naive two and CD8 memory one.

With 8 bases removed from V and 6 bases from J, the gap between germline ends came to 11 bases. There are 12 residues in the CDR3. Germline values: CDR1 MDHEN, CDR2 SYDVKM. Each donor was a Caucasian adult residing in Nashville, Tennessee. The specimen sequenced was naive CD4+ T cells sorted from blood. Described subset: CD45RA+ positively selected. This chain links TRBV28 with TRBJ2-1; the D gene is possibly TRBD1 (6 bases). The receptor was isolated from a young man in good health. The CDR3 protein is CASRPQGNEQFF. CDR3 DNA: TGTGCCAGCCGACCACAGGGCAATGAGCAGTTCTTC.